The source of this TCR beta chain is a study of blood T cell repertoires in COVID-19. Germline-derived CDR1 and CDR2 are SGHNT and YYREEE (reference sequence). The CDR3 contains 13 residues. V dropped 0 bases and J dropped 5; count of bases not matched to a gene: 1. The table came from immunoSEQ multiplex PCR; TCRdb's copy has only in-frame clones and leaves some out. The sample has about 190,000 clones, more than 75% seen once. The receptor was derived from a human donor in a cohort sampled during active COVID-19. Sequencing input: peripheral blood. The V call is TRBV5-4, the J call TRBJ2-5; 7 bases are shared with TRBD2. For the CDR3, the DNA is TGTGCCAGCAGCTTGGTGGGGGGGGAGACCCAGTACTTC. It encodes CASSLVGGETQYF.